The text below deals with one T cell receptor (beta chain). The data derive from a study of T cells after somatic rescue of genetic block. Per germline, CDR1 LNHDA and CDR2 SQIVND (reference sequence). There are 16 residues in the CDR3. After removal of 3 bases from V and 7 bases from J, the junction contained 9 bases not matched to a gene. Only in-frame clones appear in the TCRdb table, and some are missing; sequencing was by immunoSEQ multiplex PCR. The repertoire holds approximately 8,000 clones, with 80% as singletons. The chain recombines TRBV19 with TRBJ2-1; 10 bases agree with TRBD2. Material for sequencing was peripheral blood mononuclear cells (PBMCs). This receptor was obtained from a boy between 10 and 17 years old. The CDR3 region is CASSIFSGRTSNEQFF. Written as DNA, the CDR3 is TGTGCCAGTAGTATTTTTAGCGGGAGGACTTCGAATGAGCAGTTCTTC. The complete variable domain, with remaining parts taken from reference TRBV19 and TRBJ2-1, reads DGGITQSPKYLFRKEGQNVTLSCEQNLNHDAMYWYRQDPGQGLRLIYYSQIVNDFQKGDIAEGYSVSREKKESFPLTVTSAQKNPTAFYLCASSIFSGRTSNEQFFGPGTRLTVL.